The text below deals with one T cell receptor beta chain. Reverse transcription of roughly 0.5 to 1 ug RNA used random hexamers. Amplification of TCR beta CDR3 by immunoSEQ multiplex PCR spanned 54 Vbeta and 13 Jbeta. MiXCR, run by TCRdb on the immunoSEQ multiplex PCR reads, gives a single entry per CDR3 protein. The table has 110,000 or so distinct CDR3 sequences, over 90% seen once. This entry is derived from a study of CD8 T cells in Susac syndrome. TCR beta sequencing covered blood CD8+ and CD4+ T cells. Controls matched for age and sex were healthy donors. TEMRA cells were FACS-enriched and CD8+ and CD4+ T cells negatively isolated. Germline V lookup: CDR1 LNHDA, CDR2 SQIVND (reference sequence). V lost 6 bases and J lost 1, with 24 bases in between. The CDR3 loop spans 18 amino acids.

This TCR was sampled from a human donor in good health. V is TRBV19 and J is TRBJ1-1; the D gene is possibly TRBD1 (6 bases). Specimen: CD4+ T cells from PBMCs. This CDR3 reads CASSPTGGRGFKNTEAFF. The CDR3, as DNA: TGTGCCAGTAGCCCTACGGGGGGCAGGGGCTTTAAGAACACTGAAGCTTTCTTT.